The 18 T cell receptor beta chains below all came from one sample that was sequenced in a study of shared T cell receptors in the human thymus. Here immunoSEQ multiplex PCR was the method, and the copy in TCRdb shows in-frame clones only, minus some. The sample has about 500,000 clones; more than 75% are singletons. The same sample was also studied in work on human thymus T cells.

The sample comprised thymocytes. The receptor set was obtained from a boy younger than two with a congenital heart defect.

This chain joins TRBV4-1 and TRBJ2-1, with 8 bases that match TRBD2. CDR1 is MGHRA, CDR2 YSYEKL, per germline. The CDR3 contains 17 residues. Trimming removed 4 bases from V and 1 base from J; junction bases left unmatched: 9. CDR3 sequence: CASSPRGERESYNEQFF. The CDR3 region has the DNA TGCGCCAGCAGCCCCAGGGGTGAGCGGGAGTCCTACAATGAGCAGTTCTTC.

The V call is TRBV7-9, the J call TRBJ2-1; a possible D gene is TRBD2 (6 bases). Germline CDR1 reads SEHNR; CDR2 reads FQNEAQ (reference sequence). This CDR3 contains 17 residues. Trimming shortened V by 0 bases and J by 15 bases, and 27 bases separated the two germline ends. The CDR3 DNA reads as TGTGCCAGCAGCTTAGCTATAGCGGACTTACCGCAGATGAGCAGGTTCTTC. Translated: CASSLAIADLPQMSRFF.

The gene calls are TRBV6-5 and TRBJ1-6, with a tentative D call TRBD1 (6 bases). The CDR3 contains 14 residues. Trimming cost V 4 bases and J 12 bases, with 16 bases left between them. Looked up from germline, CDR1 is MNHEY and CDR2 is SVGAGI. DNA for the CDR3: TGTGCCAGCAGTTCCGCCCGGGGGGGCCGACCCCTCCACTTT. This gives the protein CASSSARGGRPLHF.

The sample holds a few counts of this clone. As DNA, the CDR3 is TGCGCCAGCAGCCGAGCCCGGGACTATAACAATGAGCAGTTCTTC. Translated: CASSRARDYNNEQFF. The J gene is TRBJ2-1, the V gene TRBV4-3; 7 bases map to TRBD2. CDR3 length: 15 amino acids. V shed 4 bases, J shed 5 bases, and the junction held 8 bases outside the gene matches. CDR1 LGHNA and CDR2 YSLEER come from the germline V gene.

A few counts support this clone. The V gene is TRBV2, the J gene TRBJ1-5; 12 bases are a match to TRBD1. CDR3 length: 18 amino acids. Germline assignment: CDR1 SNHLY and CDR2 FYNNEI. The V segment lost 5 bases and the J segment 0 bases; nucleotides outside the gene matches: 8. The CDR3 coding sequence is TGTGCCAGCAGTTGGGACAGGGGGCGCATCTATAGCAATCAGCCCCAGCATTTT. It translates to CASSWDRGRIYSNQPQHF.

In DNA form, the CDR3 reads TGTGCCAGCAGCCTCGGGAACCGACAGGGGCGGCACGAGCAGTACTTC. Protein sequence: CASSLGNRQGRHEQYF. The J gene is TRBJ2-7, the V gene TRBV7-9, with 8 bases lining up with TRBD1. Germline values: CDR1 SEHNR, CDR2 FQNEAQ (reference sequence). The CDR3 has 16 amino acids. V dropped 5 bases and J dropped 5; count of bases not matched to a gene: 14.

The chain uses TRBV13 and TRBJ2-2, with D possibly TRBD1 on 6 matching bases. Trimming left V 6 bases short and J 6 bases short, with 23 bases between. The CDR3 totals 17 residues. In germline, CDR1 is PRHDT, CDR2 FYEKMQ (reference sequence). DNA of the CDR3: TGTGCCAGCAGACAACAGGGTTTTCCGACTTTCGCCGGGGAGCTGTTTTTT. The encoded protein is CASRQQGFPTFAGELFF.

Written as DNA, the CDR3 is TGTGCCAGCAGCCCCCGGGGGGGGCCGGGCAGGGCGAACGAGCAGTACTTC. It specifies CASSPRGGPGRANEQYF. The rearrangement links TRBV7-3 to TRBJ2-7, with 8 bases lining up with TRBD2. V was clipped by 5 bases and J by 5 bases; unmatched bases: 17. This CDR3 is built from 17 residues. Germline lookup yields CDR1 SGHTA and CDR2 FQGTGA.

The chain recombines TRBV13 with TRBJ2-7, with 15 bases that match TRBD2. Germline V gives CDR1 PRHDT, CDR2 FYEKMQ (reference sequence). This CDR3 contains 15 residues. Trimming removed 3 bases from V and 6 bases from J; junction bases left unmatched: 3. The CDR3 is CASSFGLAGGPEQYF. In DNA form, the CDR3 reads TGTGCCAGCAGCTTCGGACTAGCGGGAGGGCCCGAGCAGTACTTC.

This clone appeared a single time. This sequence joins TRBV27 and TRBJ1-5, with 7 bases lining up with TRBD1. The length of the CDR3 is 17 residues. Germline values: CDR1 MNHEY, CDR2 SMNVEV (reference sequence). J lost 5 bases, V lost 0 bases, and 10 bases had no gene match. Written as DNA, the CDR3 is TGTGCCAGCAGTTTATCCCCAAAGGGACAGCGACATCAGCCCCAGCATTTT. It translates to CASSLSPKGQRHQPQHF.

The V and J genes are TRBV30 and TRBJ1-1; D call uncertain. Trimming left V 6 bases short and J 11 bases short, with 19 bases between. The CDR3 contains 12 residues. Germline V gene data show CDR1 as GTSNPN and CDR2 as SVGIG (reference sequence). DNA for the CDR3: TGTGCCTGCCGAGAGGGAGGCTCCGGGGCTTTCTTT. Translating it yields CACREGGSGAFF.

This clone was counted a single time. The chain carries TRBV9 and TRBJ2-1; 10 nucleotides agree with TRBD2. This CDR3 contains 15 residues. Germline loops: CDR1 SGDLS, CDR2 YYNGEE. V lost 4 bases and J lost 6; bases outside the gene matches: 7. The CDR3 loop reads CASSFGASGGNEQFF. CDR3 DNA: TGTGCCAGCAGCTTTGGGGCTAGCGGGGGCAATGAGCAGTTCTTC.

The chain recombines TRBV15 with TRBJ1-2, with D unclear. The ends were cut back, 3 bases at V and 6 bases at J, with 11 bases in the middle. CDR1 is LNHNV, CDR2 YYDKDF, per germline (reference sequence). The CDR3 loop spans 13 amino acids. The CDR3 is CATSSSNPDGYTF. The CDR3 DNA reads as TGTGCCACCAGCAGCTCCAACCCGGATGGCTACACCTTC.

J is TRBJ2-5 and V is TRBV7-2; TRBD1 matches 9 bases. The CDR3 is made up of 16 amino acids. The ends lost 5 bases at V and 4 bases at J; junction bases unmatched: 11. Germline lookup yields CDR1 SGHTA and CDR2 FQGNSA. CDR3 residues: CASSLEDRGGSETQYF. CDR3 nucleotides: TGTGCCAGCAGCCTAGAGGACAGGGGAGGATCAGAGACCCAGTACTTC.

This chain's CDR3 is CASSPRGATYEKLFF. DNA for the CDR3: TGTGCCAGCAGCCCCCGGGGGGCGACTTATGAAAAACTGTTTTTT. The rearrangement joins TRBV5-6 to TRBJ1-4, with a possible D match to TRBD1 (6 bases). The CDR3 spans 15 residues. Trimming took 4 bases from V and 6 from J, leaving 16 bases between them. Germline lookup yields CDR1 SGHDT and CDR2 YYEEEE.

The chain combines TRBV7-8 with TRBJ1-6, with TRBD1 matching 8 bases. After removal of 6 bases from V and 8 bases from J, the junction contained 12 bases not matched to a gene. CDR1 and CDR2 (germline): SGHVS, FQNEAQ. The CDR3 spans 16 residues. CDR3 in DNA: TGTGCCAGCAGATTACAGGGGGACAAAAGGGATTCACCCCTCCACTTT. Translation: CASRLQGDKRDSPLHF.

The chain has TRBV9 and TRBJ1-2; D perhaps matches TRBD1 (6 bases). CDR1 and CDR2 (germline): SGDLS, YYNGEE. The CDR3 runs to 15 residues. V dropped 0 bases and J dropped 6 bases, with 15 bases sitting between them. The CDR3 bases are TGTGCCAGCAGCGTAGTTAATTTGGGGGCACATGGCTACACCTTC. Translation: CASSVVNLGAHGYTF.

This clone appeared a few times. The junction departs from the called germline gene at one end, perhaps through a read error. The V call is TRBV19, the J call TRBJ1-1; 7 bases agree with TRBD1. CDR3 size: 15 residues. From germline, CDR1 is LNHDA and CDR2 SQIVND (reference sequence). CDR3 nucleotides: TGTGCCAGTAGTCTAGAGACAGGGAAGAACACTGAAGCTTTCTTT. Its protein is CASSLETGKNTEAFF.